Shown below are 10 T cell receptor beta chains from a single sample sequenced in a study of blood T cells in healthy people across ages. Together with a sample-barcoded 5' primer, a J-beta primer mix was included in a second PCR lasting about 6 to 11 cycles. TCRdb reanalysed the 5' RACE reads using MiXCR and keeps one entry per CDR3 protein. This sample has about 1,600,000 distinct CDR3 sequences, with 40% to 50% found just once. The sequencing sample was made of blood. All receptors come from a woman aged 18-29 years in good health.

This clonotype appeared a few times. V and J are TRBV4-1 and TRBJ2-7; D not resolved. Germline loops: CDR1 MGHRA, CDR2 YSYEKL. The CDR3 spans 14 residues. V lost 0 bases to trimming and J lost 1 base, with 7 bases between them. This chain's CDR3 is CASSQDRRSYEQYF. For the CDR3, the DNA is TGCGCCAGCAGCCAAGATCGGCGGTCCTACGAGCAGTACTTC.

The table lists this clonotype with a few counts. The J gene is TRBJ2-1, the V gene TRBV20-1, with 10 bases fitting TRBD2. V lost 2 bases to trimming and J lost 9 bases; unmatched junction nucleotides: 4. Germline CDR1 is DFQATT and CDR2 is SNEGSKA (reference sequence). The CDR3 spans 13 residues. The CDR3 is CSARLAGELEQFF. The CDR3, as DNA: TGCAGTGCTAGACTAGCGGGAGAGCTTGAGCAGTTCTTC.

The chain couples TRBV20-1 to TRBJ2-3; 7 nucleotides match TRBD2. Trimming cost V 1 base and J 5 bases; bases outside gene matches: 9. The germline V gene encodes CDR1 DFQATT and CDR2 SNEGSKA (reference sequence). CDR3 length: 15 residues. This chain's CDR3 is CSARGRREEVDTQYF. The CDR3 DNA sequence: TGCAGTGCTAGAGGGCGACGGGAGGAGGTAGATACGCAGTATTTT.

V gene TRBV7-9 combines with J gene TRBJ2-5; 12 bases are shared with TRBD2. The CDR3 loop spans 14 amino acids. CDR1 and CDR2 (germline): SEHNR, FQNEAQ (reference sequence). The V segment lost 5 bases and the J segment 11 bases; nucleotides outside the gene matches: 9. CDR3 sequence: CASSPRTSGTGQYF. The CDR3 DNA sequence: TGTGCCAGCAGCCCCCGGACTAGCGGGACGGGGCAGTACTTC.

The sample holds a few counts of this clonotype. This chain joins TRBV30 and TRBJ1-1; D unresolved. The CDR3 runs to 13 residues. CDR1 is GTSNPN, CDR2 SVGIG, per germline (reference sequence). V was shortened by 3 bases and J by 0 bases, with 8 bases between the two germline ends. CDR3 DNA: TGTGCCTGGAGGTTATCAATGAACACTGAAGCTTTCTTT. Translating gives CAWRLSMNTEAFF.

This chain joins TRBV7-6 and TRBJ2-1; D may be TRBD2 (6 bases). The J call is in doubt because the DNA end fits TRBJ2-7 better. The CDR3 is made up of 17 amino acids. Germline V gene data show CDR1 as SGHVS and CDR2 as FNYEAQ. The CDR3 nucleotides read TGTGCCAGCAGCCCGTCTCAGGCGGGATTGGATTACAATGAGCAGTACTTC. This translates into CASSPSQAGLDYNEQYF.

The table lists this clonotype with many counts. V usage is TRBV19 and J usage is TRBJ1-5; perhaps TRBD1 as D (5 bases). V was clipped by 4 bases and J by 4 bases, with 11 bases between them. CDR1 LNHDA and CDR2 SQIVND come from the germline V gene (reference sequence). CDR3 size: 14 residues. CDR3 region: CASSTGDLNQPQHF. As DNA, the CDR3 is TGTGCCAGTAGTACGGGGGACCTAAATCAGCCCCAGCATTTT. Full variable domain (rest looked up from reference TRBV19 and TRBJ1-5): DGGITQSPKYLFRKEGQNVTLSCEQNLNHDAMYWYRQDPGQGLRLIYYSQIVNDFQKGDIAEGYSVSREKKESFPLTVTSAQKNPTAFYLCASSTGDLNQPQHFGDGTRLSIL.

The sample holds a few counts of this clonotype. This chain uses TRBV2 with TRBJ1-2; D is possibly TRBD1 (6 bases). Trimming removed 7 bases from V and 8 bases from J, with 14 bases in between. The CDR3 sequence is 12 residues long. Germline CDR1 SNHLY, CDR2 FYNNEI. CDR3 nucleotides: TGTGCCAGCAATCGGGCAGGGGAAGGCTACACCTTC. Protein: CASNRAGEGYTF.

The rearrangement joins TRBV28 to TRBJ2-7; the D is unclear. V lost 5 bases to trimming and J lost 2 bases, with 16 bases between them. This CDR3 is 15 amino acids long. Looked up from germline, CDR1 is MDHEN and CDR2 is SYDVKM. The CDR3 nucleotides are TGTGCCAGCAGTGTATTAGGTTTATTGGCCTACGAGCAGTACTTC. Protein: CASSVLGLLAYEQYF.

In its sample, this clonotype was seen once. The V gene is TRBV9, the J gene TRBJ2-5, with D perhaps TRBD2 (6 bases). The J call may not be correct, given that the DNA end is closer to TRBJ2-7. There are 17 residues in the CDR3. Germline CDR1 is SGDLS and CDR2 is YYNGEE. For the CDR3, the DNA is TGTGCCAGCAGCGTAGAGGGGACTGTTAGAGCTCCCTACGAGCAGTACTTC. Translating it yields CASSVEGTVRAPYEQYF.